One and the same sample provided the 6 T cell receptor beta chains below, sequenced in a study of T cells after posttransplantation cyclophosphamide. Treatment was busulfan-fludarabine conditioning, a marrow graft, and cyclophosphamide on days +3 and +4. Here immunoSEQ multiplex PCR was the method, and the copy in TCRdb shows in-frame clones only, minus some. The sample lists about 36,000 clones, around 80% seen once, with roughly 8.1% in the top ten. The sample was CD4+ T cells sorted from blood, taken 1,900 to 2,000 days after a stem cell transplant with posttransplant cyclophosphamide. These receptors were taken from a female patient aged 40 to 50 who received an allogeneic stem cell transplant from a related donor, was CMV-positive, and had no GVHD. Some T cells may arise from the graft donor.

V and J are TRBV10-3 and TRBJ1-4, with 7 nucleotides matching TRBD1. CDR1 is ENHRY and CDR2 is SYGVKD in the germline V gene. The CDR3 runs to 13 residues. With V trimmed by 8 bases and J by 7 bases, 7 bases remained unmatched. The CDR3 DNA sequence: TGTGCCATCGGGAGCGGACAGGTTGAAAAACTGTTTTTT. It yields the protein CAIGSGQVEKLFF.

V is TRBV9 and J is TRBJ1-1; no reliable D call. There are 13 residues in the CDR3. The germline V and J ends were trimmed by 4 bases and 5 bases, with 12 bases remaining between them. Per the germline V gene, CDR1 is SGDLS and CDR2 is YYNGEE. The CDR3 reads CASSPPGGTEAFF. In DNA form, the CDR3 reads TGTGCCAGCAGCCCACCCGGAGGGACTGAAGCTTTCTTT.

V and J are TRBV10-3 and TRBJ2-7, with a tentative D call TRBD2 (5 bases). CDR3 length equals 13 residues. CDR1 is ENHRY and CDR2 is SYGVKD in the germline V gene. With 8 bases removed from V and 1 base from J, the gap between germline ends came to 12 bases. CDR3 amino acids: CAISTGNSYEQYF. DNA of the CDR3: TGTGCCATCTCGACGGGGAATTCCTACGAGCAGTACTTC.

This sequence joins TRBV7-8 and TRBJ2-5; TRBD1 matches at 7 bases. The ends lost 3 bases at V and 3 bases at J; junction bases unmatched: 10. The CDR3 runs to 16 residues. In germline, CDR1 is SGHVS, CDR2 FQNEAQ. CDR3 region: CASSFDRAAVKETQYF. The CDR3 nucleotides read TGTGCCAGCAGCTTCGACAGGGCGGCAGTTAAAGAGACCCAGTACTTC.

J is TRBJ2-5 and V is TRBV5-6, with D possibly TRBD1 on 6 matching bases. The last part of the DNA fits TRBJ2-7 better; the J call may be wrong. CDR1 SGHDT and CDR2 YYEEEE come from the germline V gene. The CDR3 runs 14 residues. CDR3 coding DNA: TGTGCCAGCAGCTTTGGACAGAGCGTTTACGAGCAGTACTTC. This gives the protein CASSFGQSVYEQYF.

This clone was recorded a few times. The V gene is TRBV6-1, the J gene TRBJ1-2, with D possibly TRBD1 on 5 matching bases. The CDR3 has 11 amino acids. Germline V gene lookup returns CDR1 MNHNS and CDR2 SASEGT. V was trimmed by 7 bases and J by 12 bases, leaving 15 bases between them. The CDR3 sequence: CASIPRGMDTF. In nucleotides, the CDR3 is TGTGCCAGCATTCCTCGGGGGATGGACACCTTC.